This TCR beta chain appears in the sequencing data of a study of CD8+ T cells in alopecia areata. Deletions cut 6 bases from V and 9 bases from J, with 9 bases between. From germline, CDR1 is SNHLY and CDR2 FYNNEI. The length of the CDR3 is 10 residues. Following RNA extraction, reverse transcription yielded cDNA that acted as the sequencing template. The repertoire was sequenced with immunoSEQ multiplex PCR; TCRdb's copy has only in-frame clones and lacks some. Of about 120,000 clones in the sample, 60% to 65% are singletons; the top ten hold more than 5.5%. Sample treatment: oral pan-JAK inhibitor, 5-10 mg twice daily. It was from alopecia areata patients that lesional scalp punch biopsies and peripheral blood were collected.

The sample consisted of CD4+ T cells sorted from blood, taken at week 4, from a patient treated with tofacitinib. The rearrangement uses TRBV2 and TRBJ2-7, with D uncertain. The TCR was taken from a human donor with alopecia areata. For the CDR3, the DNA is TGTGCCAGCAGAAATAAGGTGCAGTACTTC. Translating it yields CASRNKVQYF.